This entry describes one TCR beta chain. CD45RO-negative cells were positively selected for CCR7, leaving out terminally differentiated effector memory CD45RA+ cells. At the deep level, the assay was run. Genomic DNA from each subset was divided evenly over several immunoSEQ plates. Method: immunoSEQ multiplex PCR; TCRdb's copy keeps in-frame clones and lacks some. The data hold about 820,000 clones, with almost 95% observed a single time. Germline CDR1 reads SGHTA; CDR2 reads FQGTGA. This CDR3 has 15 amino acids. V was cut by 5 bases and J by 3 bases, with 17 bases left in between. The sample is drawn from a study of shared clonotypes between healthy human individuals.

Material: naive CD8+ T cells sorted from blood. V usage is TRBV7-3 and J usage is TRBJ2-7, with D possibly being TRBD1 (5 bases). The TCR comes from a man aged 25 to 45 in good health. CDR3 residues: CASSPGARMGYEQYF. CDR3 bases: TGTGCCAGCAGCCCTGGGGCTAGAATGGGCTACGAGCAGTACTTC.